This entry lists 27 T cell receptor beta chains sequenced from one sample in a study of blood T cell repertoires in COVID-19 (dated by TCRdb to the early 2020s). The method behind the library was the immunoSEQ multiplex PCR assay. TCRdb's version of the immuneACCESS table is confined to in-frame rearrangements and falls short of the full clone set. An unresolved V gene accounts for under half of the shortfall where checked; the remainder is of unknown origin. This sample has about 34,000 clones in its table, and 70% to 90% of those were observed once. About 13% of the sample rests with the top ten. The sequenced material came from peripheral blood. The receptors originated from a man aged 70 or older with active COVID-19.

This chain links TRBV18 with TRBJ2-2; TRBD2 matches 14 bases. Germline V CDR1 and CDR2: KGHSH, LQKENI. J lost 6 bases, V lost 3 bases, and 3 bases had no gene match. The CDR3 has 16 amino acids. The CDR3 protein is CASSPGTSGSAGELFF. The CDR3 DNA sequence: TGTGCCAGCTCACCGGGGACTAGCGGGAGTGCCGGGGAGCTGTTTTTT. The full variable domain, with the rest looked up from reference TRBV18 and TRBJ2-2, is NAGVMQNPRHLVRRRGQEARLRCSPMKGHSHVYWYRQLPEEGLKFMVYLQKENIIDESGMPKERFSAEFPKEGPSILRIQQVVRGDSAAYFCASSPGTSGSAGELFFGEGSRLTVL.

The V gene is TRBV28, the J gene TRBJ2-7; 8 bases are a match to TRBD2. The CDR3 loop spans 14 amino acids. Germline V gives CDR1 MDHEN, CDR2 SYDVKM. V was clipped by 7 bases and J by 2 bases; unmatched bases: 7. The CDR3 spells CASTGGRPTYEQYF. As DNA, the CDR3 is TGTGCCAGCACCGGCGGGAGGCCTACCTACGAGCAGTACTTC.

V gene TRBV30 combines with J gene TRBJ2-5; TRBD2 matches at 10 bases. In germline, CDR1 is GTSNPN, CDR2 SVGIG (reference sequence). The CDR3 extends over 18 amino acids. J lost 5 bases, V lost 0 bases, and 15 bases had no gene match. The CDR3 DNA is TGTGCCTGGAGTGTACGGAGGACTAGCGGAGGGGGCCCGGAGACCCAGTACTTC. This sequence encodes CAWSVRRTSGGGPETQYF.

This chain uses TRBV23-1 with TRBJ2-5; 7 nucleotides match TRBD1. TRBV23-1 is an ORF, with its function uncertain. CDR3 length equals 15 residues. Unmatched junction bases numbered 3, after V lost 0 bases and J lost 2 bases. CDR3 residues: CASSQSGQQQETQYF. The CDR3 DNA reads TGCGCCAGCAGTCAATCGGGACAGCAGCAAGAGACCCAGTACTTC.

This clone was detected only once. V and J are TRBV5-1 and TRBJ2-1; 7 nucleotides match TRBD1. Per the germline V gene, CDR1 is SGHRS and CDR2 is YFSETQ. The CDR3 spans 16 residues. Trimming took 4 bases from V and 7 from J; bases not matched to a gene: 14. The CDR3 DNA follows: TGCGCCAGCAGCCGACAGGGAGAGCACGTTAATAATGAGCAGTTCTTC. Amino acids: CASSRQGEHVNNEQFF.

This chain joins TRBV6-5 and TRBJ2-1; maybe TRBD2 (5 bases). This CDR3 spans 14 amino acids. Trimming removed 6 bases from V and 4 bases from J, with 13 bases in between. Per the germline V gene, CDR1 is MNHEY and CDR2 is SVGAGI. The DNA of the CDR3 is TGTGCCAGCAGCCCACTAGAGGGTTACAATGAGCAGTTCTTC. The encoded protein is CASSPLEGYNEQFF.

The CDR3 nucleotides are TGTGCCAGCAGATTGACAGGCCGCACTGAAGCTTTCTTT. It codes for CASRLTGRTEAFF. This sequence joins TRBV7-9 and TRBJ1-1; weak D call: TRBD1 (6 bases). This CDR3 comprises 13 residues. The V and J ends lost 6 bases and 4 bases respectively, with 12 bases between them. Germline values: CDR1 SEHNR, CDR2 FQNEAQ (reference sequence).

This rearrangement joins TRBV4-3 to TRBJ1-4; a weak D match, TRBD1 (6 bases). V shed 4 bases and J shed 5 bases, with 17 bases lying between them. CDR3 length: 16 residues. The V gene's germline CDR1 is LGHNA and CDR2 YSLEER. The DNA of the CDR3 is TGCGCCAGCAGCCGGTCCCGGACAGTTCCAAATGAAAAACTGTTTTTT. It specifies CASSRSRTVPNEKLFF.

Remarks on this clone: A junction end diverges from the germline sequence, so it may reflect a read error. The V call is TRBV2, the J call TRBJ1-1; maybe TRBD1 (5 bases). The CDR3 covers 14 residues. CDR1 and CDR2 from the germline V gene are SNHLY and FYNNEI. Here the CDR3 DNA reads TGTGCGAGCAGGAGGCAGGGTTGGAACACTGAAGCTTTCTTT. Its protein product is CASRRQGWNTEAFF.

The V call is TRBV2, the J call TRBJ2-7; a weak D match, TRBD2 (6 bases). The CDR3 runs 12 residues. The germline gives CDR1 SNHLY, CDR2 FYNNEI. The V and J ends lost 7 bases and 6 bases respectively, with 13 bases between them. The CDR3 DNA sequence: TGTGCCAGCAAAGTGGGGGGAGGCGAGCAGTACTTC. This sequence encodes CASKVGGGEQYF. Combining the CDR3 with reference TRBV2 and TRBJ2-7 gives the whole variable domain EPEVTQTPSHQVTQMGQEVILRCVPISNHLYFYWYRQILGQKVEFLVSFYNNEISEKSEIFDDQFSVERPDGSNFTLKIRSTKLEDSAMYFCASKVGGGEQYFGPGTRLTVT.

The CDR3 nucleotides are TGTGCCAGCAGACGACAGGGGATGTCCTACGAGCAGTACTTC. It specifies CASRRQGMSYEQYF. This chain links TRBV6-5 with TRBJ2-7; 8 bases match TRBD1. CDR1 is MNHEY, CDR2 SVGAGI, per germline. The CDR3 totals 14 residues. V shed 6 bases and J 1 base; nucleotides not matched to a gene: 5.

The chain has TRBV5-1 and TRBJ1-1; possibly TRBD1 for D (5 bases). This CDR3 has 15 amino acids. CDR1 is SGHRS, CDR2 YFSETQ, per germline. The V and J ends lost 6 bases and 0 bases respectively, with 15 bases between them. The CDR3 sequence: CASNGQGLLNTEAFF. The CDR3 bases are TGCGCCAGCAACGGCCAGGGACTTTTGAACACTGAAGCTTTCTTT.

The CDR3 spells CASSPRTGGLLDNYGYTF. The CDR3 bases are TGTGCCAGCTCACCCCGGACAGGGGGCCTTTTGGATAACTATGGCTACACCTTC. The chain uses TRBV18 and TRBJ1-2; TRBD1 agrees at 11 bases. Germline CDR1 reads KGHSH; CDR2 reads LQKENI. V trimming: 3 bases; J trimming: 1 base; junction bases outside the gene matches: 10. The CDR3 length is 18 residues.

The CDR3, as DNA: TGCGCCAGCAGCTTGGATCCGGGTTCTGATGGTGGCTACACCTTC. This sequence encodes CASSLDPGSDGGYTF. The chain combines TRBV5-1 with TRBJ1-2, with D unclear. Between the trimmed V and J ends, which lost 0 bases and 7 bases, there was a span of 16 bases. The CDR3 is made up of 15 amino acids. Germline assignment: CDR1 SGHRS and CDR2 YFSETQ. The full variable domain, completed using reference TRBV5-1 and TRBJ1-2, is KAGVTQTPRYLIKTRGQQVTLSCSPISGHRSVSWYQQTPGQGLQFLFEYFSETQRNKGNFPGRFSGRQFSNSRSEMNVSTLELGDSALYLCASSLDPGSDGGYTFGSGTRLTVV.

The chain combines TRBV5-5 with TRBJ1-6; D gene ambiguous. This CDR3 contains 15 residues. Trimming took off 0 bases at V and 6 bases at J, with 10 bases between the two ends. Germline CDR1 is SGHKS and CDR2 is YYEKEE (reference sequence). CDR3 in amino acids: CASSLASTFNSPLHF. The CDR3 DNA reads TGTGCCAGCAGCTTGGCCTCCACATTTAATTCACCCCTCCACTTT.

This chain uses TRBV6-6 with TRBJ2-1; TRBD2 might be the D (6 bases). V lost 5 bases, J lost 1 base, and 12 bases lay in between. The germline CDR1 and CDR2 sequences are MNHNY and SVGAGI (reference sequence). The CDR3 has 15 residues. In nucleotides, the CDR3 is TGTGCCAGCAGTAAAAGCGGGTCTTCCTACAATGAGCAGTTCTTC. Translation: CASSKSGSSYNEQFF.

CDR3 sequence (DNA): TGTGCCAGCACCCCTTGGCAGGGGCGCTCCACCGGGGAGCTGTTTTTT. Residues: CASTPWQGRSTGELFF. The J gene is TRBJ2-2, the V gene TRBV6-2 or TRBV6-3; a weak D match, TRBD1 (6 bases). This CDR3 region has 16 residues. Trimming stripped 7 bases from V and 4 bases from J, with 19 bases between. Per germline, CDR1 MNHEY and CDR2 SVGEGT.

V and J are TRBV19 and TRBJ2-7; tentative D call: TRBD2 (5 bases). Trimming took off 5 bases at V and 6 bases at J, with 17 bases between the two ends. Germline CDR1 is LNHDA and CDR2 is SQIVND (reference sequence). The length of the CDR3 is 14 residues. CDR3 DNA: TGTGCCAGTAGTCGATCTTTACTAGTCGCCGAGCAGTACTTC. Translated, it gives CASSRSLLVAEQYF.

The chain couples TRBV6-2 or TRBV6-3 to TRBJ2-3; TRBD2 aligns across 7 bases. V lost 5 bases to trimming and J lost 8 bases; unmatched junction nucleotides: 13. The CDR3 is 15 residues long. Germline CDR1 reads MNHEY; CDR2 reads SVGEGT. For the CDR3, the DNA is TGTGCCAGCAGTGGACTAGTAATGAGGTCGGGTACGCAGTATTTT. This codes for CASSGLVMRSGTQYF.

This chain joins TRBV5-1 and TRBJ2-5; D gene unclear. Trimming stripped 4 bases from V and 5 bases from J, with 9 bases between. The CDR3 is 12 amino acids. Per the germline V gene, CDR1 is SGHRS and CDR2 is YFSETQ. CDR3 bases: TGCGCCAGCAGCCCTCTAGGCGAGACCCAGTACTTC. Translation: CASSPLGETQYF.

V gene TRBV4-3 combines with J gene TRBJ2-7; 10 positions match TRBD2. Germline-derived CDR1 and CDR2 are LGHNA and YSLEER. Germline trimming cut 2 bases from V and 2 bases from J; bases unmatched to any gene: 6. This CDR3 is 16 amino acids long. The CDR3 region has the DNA TGCGCCAGCAGCCAAACGGTAACTAGCGGGACCTACGAGCAGTACTTC. The encoded protein is CASSQTVTSGTYEQYF.

This clone was counted only a few times. The rearrangement joins TRBV5-1 to TRBJ1-4; D may be TRBD1 (5 bases). Germline-derived CDR1 and CDR2 are SGHRS and YFSETQ. The CDR3 loop spans 16 amino acids. The V gene lost 2 bases and the J gene lost 1 base, with 12 bases spanning the gap. The chain's CDR3 is CASSLDSPLTNEKLFF. CDR3 DNA sequence: TGCGCCAGCAGCTTAGACAGCCCCCTAACTAATGAAAAACTGTTTTTT. Based on the CDR3 plus reference TRBV5-1 and TRBJ1-4, the full variable domain is KAGVTQTPRYLIKTRGQQVTLSCSPISGHRSVSWYQQTPGQGLQFLFEYFSETQRNKGNFPGRFSGRQFSNSRSEMNVSTLELGDSALYLCASSLDSPLTNEKLFFGSGTQLSVL.

The DNA of the CDR3 is TGTGCCAGCAGTGAAAGACTAGCGGGGGGCGGGGAGCTGTTTTTT. The encoded protein is CASSERLAGGGELFF. J is TRBJ2-2 and V is TRBV6-1; TRBD2 matches 13 bases. With 2 bases clipped from V and 7 bases from J, the junction kept 1 base outside the gene matches. The CDR3 has 15 residues. Germline V gene data show CDR1 as MNHNS and CDR2 as SASEGT.

V usage is TRBV5-4 and J usage is TRBJ2-3; unclear D gene. The V end was cut by 1 base, the J end by 2 bases, with 8 bases between. The CDR3 contains 14 residues. Germline assignment: CDR1 SGHNT and CDR2 YYREEE (reference sequence). CDR3 loop: CASSLIKATDTQYF. The CDR3 DNA reads as TGTGCCAGCAGCTTGATAAAAGCCACAGATACGCAGTATTTT.

The rearrangement uses TRBV9 and TRBJ2-5, with D tentatively TRBD1 (5 bases). The CDR3 spans 13 residues. From germline, CDR1 is SGDLS and CDR2 YYNGEE. The V end lost 4 bases, the J end lost 5 bases, and 12 bases lay between the germline ends. Here the CDR3 reads CASSRGSLETQYF. CDR3 nucleotides: TGTGCCAGCAGCAGGGGCAGTCTTGAGACCCAGTACTTC.

V is TRBV18 and J is TRBJ2-5, with D perhaps matching TRBD2 (6 bases). This CDR3 spans 15 amino acids. From germline, CDR1 is KGHSH and CDR2 LQKENI. Trimming removed 3 bases from V and 3 bases from J, with 14 bases in between. The CDR3 protein is CASSPRGGLKETQYF. CDR3 DNA sequence: TGTGCCAGCTCACCGAGGGGAGGACTCAAAGAGACCCAGTACTTC.

J is TRBJ2-3 and V is TRBV21-1; TRBD2 is the table's D call, not checked against the DNA. TRBV21-1 corresponds to a pseudogene. This CDR3 has 19 residues. CDR3 sequence (DNA): TGTGCCAGCAGCAAAGCGGTAGTAGATCCAGGACTGGAGGAGGATACGCAGTATTTT. This encodes CASSKAVVDPGLEEDTQYF.